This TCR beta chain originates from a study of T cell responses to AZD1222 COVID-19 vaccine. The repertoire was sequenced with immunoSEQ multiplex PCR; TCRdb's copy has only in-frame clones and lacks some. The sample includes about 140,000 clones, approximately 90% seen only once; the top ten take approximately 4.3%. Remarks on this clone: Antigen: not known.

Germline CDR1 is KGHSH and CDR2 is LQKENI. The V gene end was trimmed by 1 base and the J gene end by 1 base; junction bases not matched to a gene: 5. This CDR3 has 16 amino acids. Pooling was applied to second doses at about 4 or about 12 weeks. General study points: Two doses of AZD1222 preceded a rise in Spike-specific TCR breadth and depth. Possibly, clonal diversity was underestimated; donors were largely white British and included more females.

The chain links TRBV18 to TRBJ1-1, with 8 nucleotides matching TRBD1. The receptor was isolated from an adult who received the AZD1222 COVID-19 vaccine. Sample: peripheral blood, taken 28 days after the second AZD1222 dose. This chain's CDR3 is CASSPRSGTGNTEAFF. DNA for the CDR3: TGTGCCAGCTCACCACGGTCAGGGACAGGGAACACTGAAGCTTTCTTT.